A selection of T cell receptor beta chains follows, all from one sample in a study of blood T cells in healthy people across ages. TCRdb called the 5' RACE reads again in MiXCR, with one record for every CDR3 protein. This table holds about 930,000 distinct CDR3 sequences, roughly 29% found once. This same sample was also part of a study on T cells of mothers and their children.

Sample: blood. The receptors shown here come from a woman aged 40 to 50 in good health. CDR3s include the opening cysteine and the closing phenylalanine or tryptophan. Fields, in order: clone size, CDR3 length, J gene, D gene, V gene, CDR3 DNA, CDR3 protein. A D gene is named only where the DNA matches it firmly. Rows give clone size only sometimes, using once, few, many, or a class for an expanded clone.

>-|14|TRBJ1-2|-|TRBV11-2
TGTGCCAGCAGCTTAGAATCGGGGGGCTTTGGCTACACCTTC
CASSLESGGFGYTF
>-|16|TRBJ2-4|-|TRBV15
TGTGCCACCAGCAGAGGGGGGACTCCCCTTTACAATGAGCAGTACTTC
CATSRGGTPLYNEQYF
>many|13|TRBJ1-2|-|TRBV7-2
TGTGCCAGCAGCTTAGTTCTCCAGGATGGCTACACCTTC
CASSLVLQDGYTF
>many|13|TRBJ1-2|TRBD1|TRBV3-1
TGTGCCAGCAGCCAAGGACAGGGTTGGGGCTACACCTTC
CASSQGQGWGYTF
>once|15|TRBJ1-1|-|TRBV5-1
TGCGCCAGCAGCCCTGGGGTGACAACAGGCACTGAAGCTTTCTTT
CASSPGVTTGTEAFF
>-|14|TRBJ1-4|-|TRBV28
TGTGCCAGCAGTCTCCCCTCTCGAAACGAAAAACTGTTTTTT
CASSLPSRNEKLFF
>few|13|TRBJ1-4|-|TRBV28
TGTGCCAGCAGTGACGGGTTTTGGGAAAAACTGTTTTTT
CASSDGFWEKLFF
>few|16|TRBJ1-1|TRBD1|TRBV5-1
TGCGCCAGCAGCTTGGGGACAGGATCCTCAGACACTGAAGCTTTCTTT
CASSLGTGSSDTEAFF
>-|15|TRBJ1-6|-|TRBV11-2
TGTGCCAGCAGCTCCGCTGACTCCTATAATTCACCCCTCCACTTT
CASSSADSYNSPLHF
>few|15|TRBJ2-1|TRBD2|TRBV7-3
TGTGCCAGCAGCACCAACGGACTAGCCTACAATGAGCAGTTCTTC
CASSTNGLAYNEQFF
>many|14|TRBJ2-7|-|TRBV9
TGTGCCAGCAGCGCTAGCGGGACAGGGTACGAGCAGTACTTC
CASSASGTGYEQYF
>many|13|TRBJ2-1|TRBD2|TRBV12-3/TRBV12-4
TGTGCCAGCAGTTTAGTACTAGCGACACAGCAGTTCTTC
CASSLVLATQQFF
>few|16|TRBJ1-5|TRBD1|TRBV7-9
TGTGCCAGCAGCTATGGACAGGGGATATCGGCTCAGCCCCAGCATTTT
CASSYGQGISAQPQHF
>-|16|TRBJ1-5|-|TRBV28
TGTGCCAGCAGTTTCAAGGGGTTTTATAGCAATCAGCCCCAGCATTTT
CASSFKGFYSNQPQHF
>many|13|TRBJ1-2|-|TRBV7-2
TGTGCCAGCAGCTTAGTGGGCAGTGATGGCTACACCTTC
CASSLVGSDGYTF
>-|17|TRBJ1-2|-|TRBV28
TGTGCCAGCAGTTTGGTCGCCGGGACAAGGAGTCTCTATGGCTACACCTTC
CASSLVAGTRSLYGYTF
>few|15|TRBJ2-3|-|TRBV11-2
TGTGCCAGCAGCACGCGCGGGGCTAGCACAGATACGCAGTATTTT
CASSTRGASTDTQYF
>-|13|TRBJ2-7|-|TRBV7-9
TGTGCCAGCAGCTCGACAGGCGGGGACGAGCAGTACTTC
CASSSTGGDEQYF